The 18 T cell receptor beta chains in this list originate from one sample, sequenced in a study of cytomegalovirus exposure and HLA in healthy donors. Repertoires were generated with immunoSEQ multiplex PCR, while TCRdb's copy carries only in-frame clones and drops some. The sample includes more than 140,000 clones, about 89% of them seen just once. Sequenced input: PBMCs. The receptor set was obtained from a young woman in good health and CMV-seropositive.

This clone was seen a few times. The chain couples TRBV19 to TRBJ2-1; D call uncertain. The CDR3 runs to 15 residues. Between the trimmed V and J ends, which lost 3 bases and 5 bases, there was a span of 14 bases. CDR1 and CDR2 from the germline V gene are LNHDA and SQIVND (reference sequence). CDR3 loop: CASSILLSSNNEQFF. The DNA of the CDR3 is TGTGCCAGTAGTATCCTTTTATCGTCTAACAATGAGCAGTTCTTC.

V usage is TRBV4-3 and J usage is TRBJ1-1; D is possibly TRBD1 (5 bases). CDR3 length: 17 amino acids. V lost 1 base to trimming and J lost 4 bases, with 19 bases between them. Germline CDR1 LGHNA, CDR2 YSLEER. The CDR3 region has the DNA TGCGCCAGCAGCCAAGGGATTGGGGGGAGGGTGGTCACTGAAGCTTTCTTT. Its translation is CASSQGIGGRVVTEAFF.

The chain employs TRBV18 and TRBJ2-7; TRBD1 matches at 11 bases. Germline CDR1 KGHSH, CDR2 LQKENI. This CDR3 region has 16 residues. The J segment lost 7 bases and the V segment lost 6 bases, leaving 14 bases of the junction unmatched. The CDR3 nucleotides read TGTGCCAGCTCGCACACTACCGGGACAGGGGGTAAGGAGCAGTACTTC. Residues: CASSHTTGTGGKEQYF. Using reference TRBV18 and TRBJ2-7 for the parts outside the CDR3, the full variable domain is NAGVMQNPRHLVRRRGQEARLRCSPMKGHSHVYWYRQLPEEGLKFMVYLQKENIIDESGMPKERFSAEFPKEGPSILRIQQVVRGDSAAYFCASSHTTGTGGKEQYFGPGTRLTVT.

V is TRBV6-5 and J is TRBJ2-2; 8 bases fit TRBD1. V shed 6 bases and J 0 bases; nucleotides not matched to a gene: 3. This CDR3 has 15 amino acids. Germline CDR1 is MNHEY and CDR2 is SVGAGI. CDR3 amino acids: CASRAGQANTGELFF. The CDR3 DNA reads TGTGCCAGCAGGGCGGGACAGGCGAACACCGGGGAGCTGTTTTTT.

V gene TRBV28 combines with J gene TRBJ1-3, with 7 bases fitting TRBD1. Germline V gene lookup returns CDR1 MDHEN and CDR2 SYDVKM. J lost 4 bases, V lost 6 bases, and 9 bases had no gene match. The CDR3 consists of 15 residues. Here the CDR3 DNA reads TGTGCCAGCAGCCCAACAGGGGCAGGAGGAAACACCATATATTTT. Its translation: CASSPTGAGGNTIYF.

This rearrangement joins TRBV9 to TRBJ2-5, with 9 bases that match TRBD2. CDR1 and CDR2 (germline): SGDLS, YYNGEE. V shed 1 base, J shed 3 bases, and the junction held 7 bases outside the gene matches. The CDR3 length is 16 residues. In DNA, the CDR3 is TGTGCCAGCAGCGTAAGACTAGCGGACACCAAAGAGACCCAGTACTTC. Residues: CASSVRLADTKETQYF.

This rearrangement joins TRBV29-1 to TRBJ2-5; 8 nucleotides line up with TRBD1. Germline V gives CDR1 SQVTM, CDR2 ANQGSEA. The CDR3 runs to 18 residues. Trimming cost V 3 bases and J 1 base; bases outside gene matches: 16. CDR3 nucleotide sequence: TGCAGCGTTGAGCGGGATGGGGTCCCGGGACAGGTCCAAGAGACCCAGTACTTC. Residues: CSVERDGVPGQVQETQYF.

The rearrangement joins TRBV11-2 to TRBJ2-1; a weak D match, TRBD2 (5 bases). Germline V CDR1 and CDR2: SGHAT, FQNNGV. The CDR3 has 17 residues. V lost 1 base and J 0 bases, leaving 13 bases between the germline ends. The CDR3 DNA follows: TGTGCCAGCAGCTTAGTAGTGCGGACTGGCTCCTACAATGAGCAGTTCTTC. It codes for CASSLVVRTGSYNEQFF.

This chain uses TRBV7-8 with TRBJ2-7, with 7 bases fitting TRBD2. The junction had 20 bases not matched to a gene; V was cut back by 5 bases and J by 7 bases. The germline CDR1 and CDR2 sequences are SGHVS and FQNEAQ. The CDR3 spans 17 residues. The CDR3 protein is CASSPPPIAGMVREQYF. DNA for the CDR3: TGTGCCAGCAGCCCACCCCCAATAGCGGGTATGGTGAGGGAGCAGTACTTC.

The chain carries TRBV7-9 and TRBJ2-3, with 7 bases aligning to TRBD2. CDR3 length: 15 amino acids. CDR1 SEHNR and CDR2 FQNEAQ come from the germline V gene (reference sequence). The junction had 4 bases not matched to a gene; V was cut back by 3 bases and J by 1 base. DNA of the CDR3: TGTGCCAGCAGCTTTAGGGCGGGAGGCACAGATACGCAGTATTTT. As protein: CASSFRAGGTDTQYF.

The rearrangement uses TRBV6-1 and TRBJ1-3, with a possible D match to TRBD1 (5 bases). This CDR3 has 12 amino acids. V dropped 5 bases and J dropped 4 bases, with 6 bases sitting between them. Germline CDR1 and CDR2: MNHNS and SASEGT. The CDR3 region has the DNA TGTGCCAGCAGTCGACAGGGAAACACCATATATTTT. Protein product: CASSRQGNTIYF.

The chain joins TRBV28 to TRBJ2-7; 10 nucleotides agree with TRBD2. With 4 bases clipped from V and 2 bases from J, the junction kept 11 bases outside the gene matches. This CDR3 is 17 amino acids long. CDR1 is MDHEN, CDR2 SYDVKM, per germline. The CDR3 protein is CASSSLAGTQFTYEQYF. The DNA of the CDR3 is TGTGCCAGCAGTTCACTAGCGGGGACCCAATTTACCTACGAGCAGTACTTC.

The V and J genes are TRBV29-1 and TRBJ1-2; possibly TRBD1 for D (5 bases). Trimming removed 6 bases at V and 4 bases at J, with 15 bases between. The CDR3 runs 13 residues. Germline CDR1 SQVTM, CDR2 ANQGSEA. Here the CDR3 DNA reads TGCAGCGTCCTCACCGACAGAGCCTATGGCTACACCTTC. Its translation is CSVLTDRAYGYTF.

The V call is TRBV11-3, the J call TRBJ2-5; 8 nucleotides agree with TRBD2. V shed 8 bases and J 4 bases; nucleotides not matched to a gene: 3. Germline values: CDR1 SGHNT, CDR2 YENEEA. The CDR3 spans 12 residues. The CDR3 nucleotides are TGTGCCAGCCGGAGCGGGAGAGAGACCCAGTACTTC. As protein: CASRSGRETQYF.

The chain carries TRBV30 and TRBJ1-5, with D perhaps matching TRBD1 (5 bases). The CDR3 totals 13 residues. Trimming took 0 bases from V and 9 from J, leaving 12 bases between them. Germline CDR1 and CDR2: GTSNPN and SVGIG (reference sequence). The CDR3 loop reads CAWSVSYTGPQHF. The CDR3 bases are TGTGCCTGGAGTGTGAGCTACACAGGGCCCCAGCATTTT.

The chain uses TRBV11-1 and TRBJ2-3; no definite D call. Trimming left V 6 bases short and J 4 bases short, with 8 bases between. The germline gives CDR1 SGHAT, CDR2 FQDESV (reference sequence). The CDR3 contains 12 residues. This CDR3 reads CASRKSADTQYF. CDR3 coding DNA: TGTGCCAGCAGAAAAAGCGCAGATACGCAGTATTTT.

The gene calls are TRBV7-2 and TRBJ2-5, with 10 bases identical to TRBD1. Germline CDR1 reads SGHTA; CDR2 reads FQGNSA. This CDR3 spans 16 amino acids. J lost 5 bases, V lost 5 bases, and 11 bases had no gene match. The CDR3 protein is CASSPPGQGFGETQYF. CDR3 nucleotides: TGTGCCAGCAGCCCCCCGGGACAGGGGTTTGGGGAGACCCAGTACTTC.

The rearrangement uses TRBV7-3 and TRBJ2-3, with a weak D call TRBD2 (6 bases). V was clipped by 4 bases and J by 4 bases, with 12 bases between them. Germline CDR1 reads SGHTA; CDR2 reads FQGTGA. CDR3 size: 14 residues. CDR3 DNA sequence: TGTGCCAGCAGCTCCTTGGGGGGACCAGATACGCAGTATTTT. Protein sequence: CASSSLGGPDTQYF.